These 31 T cell receptor beta chains were all obtained from the same sample, sequenced in a study of CD8 T cells in Susac syndrome (dated by TCRdb to the late 2010s). The library was obtained by the immunoSEQ multiplex PCR assay. RNA was extracted with the RNeasy kit and about 0.5 to 1 ug was reverse transcribed using random hexamers. The public reads were quality trimmed at Q25 with fastp and then assembled into clones with MiXCR by TCRdb, keeping productive beta chains. Every CDR3 protein is listed once, alongside the most common genes and DNA of its rows. The sample data list 90,000 to 150,000 distinct CDR3 sequences, and around 95% of these were observed just once. The top ten clones comprise around 0.1% of the sample. Sequenced: CD4+ T cells from PBMCs. The receptor set was obtained from a human donor in good health.

The chain joins TRBV9 to TRBJ1-6; possibly TRBD1 for D (5 bases). Germline V gene lookup returns CDR1 SGDLS and CDR2 YYNGEE. CDR3 length equals 16 residues. With 4 bases removed from V and 14 bases from J, the gap between germline ends came to 25 bases. The CDR3 spells CASSPHSTGPGGALHF. The CDR3 DNA follows: TGTGCCAGCAGCCCTCATTCGACGGGACCGGGGGGGGCCCTCCACTTT.

The chain has TRBV18 and TRBJ2-7; 7 bases fit TRBD1. The CDR3 runs to 15 residues. J lost 5 bases, V lost 1 base, and 8 bases had no gene match. Germline V gives CDR1 KGHSH, CDR2 LQKENI. The CDR3 is CASSPREGAKHEQYF. For the CDR3, the DNA is TGTGCCAGCTCACCACGAGAGGGGGCTAAACACGAGCAGTACTTC.

This clonotype was found once. V gene TRBV24-1 combines with J gene TRBJ2-1; 11 nucleotides match TRBD1. This CDR3 is built from 18 residues. V shed 4 bases, J shed 5 bases, and the junction held 12 bases outside the gene matches. Looked up from germline, CDR1 is KGHDR and CDR2 is SFDVKD. Here the CDR3 DNA reads TGTGCCACCAGTGACCAAACCCCGGGACAGGGGGTGAACAATGAGCAGTTCTTC. Its protein is CATSDQTPGQGVNNEQFF.

This clonotype has just one count. J is TRBJ2-6 and V is TRBV20-1, with D maybe TRBD1 (6 bases). Trimming took off 5 bases at V and 0 bases at J, with 11 bases between the two ends. The CDR3 has 15 amino acids. CDR1 and CDR2 (germline): DFQATT, SNEGSKA (reference sequence). CDR3 loop: CSAQDSTSGANVLTF. For the CDR3, the DNA is TGCAGTGCTCAGGACAGCACCTCTGGGGCCAACGTCCTGACTTTC.

The J gene is TRBJ2-1, the V gene TRBV19, with D maybe TRBD1 (6 bases). V was shortened by 7 bases and J by 0 bases, with 16 bases between the two germline ends. CDR3 length: 16 residues. CDR1 LNHDA and CDR2 SQIVND come from the germline V gene (reference sequence). CDR3 nucleotides: TGTGCCAGTACTAGGACAGCCGACCCCTCCTACAATGAGCAGTTCTTC. Its protein is CASTRTADPSYNEQFF.

The chain carries TRBV2 and TRBJ2-1; weak D call: TRBD1 (5 bases). Trimming pared 0 bases from V and 4 bases from J, leaving 10 bases between. The CDR3 length is 15 residues. Germline CDR1 and CDR2: SNHLY and FYNNEI. CDR3 sequence: CASSEARVLYNEQFF. The CDR3 nucleotides read TGTGCCAGCAGTGAAGCCAGGGTTCTTTACAATGAGCAGTTCTTC.

The chain carries TRBV28 and TRBJ2-7; D is ambiguous. Germline CDR1 and CDR2: MDHEN and SYDVKM. Between the trimmed V and J ends, which lost 3 bases and 0 bases, there was a span of 15 bases. The CDR3 has 16 residues. CDR3 sequence (DNA): TGTGCCAGCAGTTTTGTAGGTATGACCTCCTCCTACGAGCAGTACTTC. It specifies CASSFVGMTSSYEQYF.

The CDR3 DNA is TGTGCCAGCAGGACAGGGAGCACAGATACGCAGTATTTT. This codes for CASRTGSTDTQYF. J is TRBJ2-3 and V is TRBV6-1; 7 bases line up with TRBD1. The CDR3 has 13 residues. V dropped 6 bases and J dropped 0; count of bases not matched to a gene: 0. Per germline, CDR1 MNHNS and CDR2 SASEGT.

The chain carries TRBV4-1 and TRBJ1-1; 10 nucleotides align to TRBD1. The CDR3 covers 16 residues. V lost 4 bases, J lost 4 bases, and 9 bases stayed unmatched. The germline V gene has CDR1 MGHRA and CDR2 YSYEKL. CDR3 DNA: TGCGCCAGCAGCCTCGGACTAGGACAGGGGGGCACTGAAGCTTTCTTT. Translated, it gives CASSLGLGQGGTEAFF.

In DNA form, the CDR3 reads TGTGCCAGCAGCCCACAGGTGGGGGTTGAAAAACTGTTTTTT. Translation gives CASSPQVGVEKLFF. V is TRBV7-9 and J is TRBJ1-4; a weak D match, TRBD1 (5 bases). Germline CDR1 is SEHNR and CDR2 is FQNEAQ (reference sequence). The CDR3 consists of 14 residues. Trimming removed 5 bases at V and 7 bases at J, with 14 bases between. Full variable domain (outside the CDR3, taken from reference TRBV7-9 and TRBJ1-4): DTGVSQNPRHKITKRGQNVTFRCDPISEHNRLYWYRQTLGQGPEFLTYFQNEAQLEKSRLLSDRFSAERPKGSFSTLEIQRTEQGDSAMYLCASSPQVGVEKLFFGSGTQLSVL.

The V and J genes are TRBV2 and TRBJ1-6; D may be TRBD1 (5 bases). CDR3 length: 15 amino acids. Germline V lookup: CDR1 SNHLY, CDR2 FYNNEI. Trimming cost V 6 bases and J 4 bases, with 13 bases left between them. CDR3 bases: TGTGCCAGCAGGGAAAGCAGGGCGTATAATTCACCCCTCCACTTT. Its protein is CASRESRAYNSPLHF.

The V and J genes are TRBV20-1 and TRBJ2-5; D is tentatively TRBD1 or TRBD2 (5 bases each). CDR3 size: 17 residues. The germline V gene encodes CDR1 DFQATT and CDR2 SNEGSKA (reference sequence). Trimming cost V 0 bases and J 5 bases, with 22 bases left between them. CDR3 DNA: TGCAGTGCTAGAGATCGAGTGGCAAGGCCGTGGGGGGAGACCCAGTACTTC. It translates to CSARDRVARPWGETQYF.

V usage is TRBV3-1 and J usage is TRBJ2-5; no clear D gene. V lost 2 bases and J lost 0, with 10 bases in between. The CDR3 contains 15 residues. The germline CDR1 and CDR2 sequences are LGHDT and YNNKEL (reference sequence). In DNA, the CDR3 is TGTGCCAGCAGCCAAAACAGAAAAGACCAAGAGACCCAGTACTTC. Translated, it gives CASSQNRKDQETQYF.

The rearrangement links TRBV11-2 to TRBJ2-7, with 10 bases aligning to TRBD1. The V and J ends lost 5 bases and 3 bases, in that order; junction bases with no gene match: 4. Germline lookup yields CDR1 SGHAT and CDR2 FQNNGV. The CDR3 has 14 amino acids. The CDR3 DNA is TGTGCCAGCAGCACGGACAGGGGGATCTACGAGCAGTACTTC. It yields the protein CASSTDRGIYEQYF.

J is TRBJ1-2 and V is TRBV6-4; D is undetermined. Germline CDR1 and CDR2: MRHNA and SNTAGT. This CDR3 has 14 residues. Trimming took 5 bases from V and 0 from J, leaving 10 bases between them. CDR3 nucleotides: TGTGCCAGCAGTCCCGGTGTAGCTAACTATGGCTACACCTTC. Protein: CASSPGVANYGYTF.

The gene calls are TRBV19 and TRBJ2-1; 13 positions agree with TRBD2. CDR3 size: 15 residues. Trimming at V came to 3 bases and at J to 7 bases, leaving 3 bases not matched to a gene. From germline, CDR1 is LNHDA and CDR2 SQIVND (reference sequence). In nucleotides, the CDR3 is TGTGCCAGTAGTATCACTAGCGGGAGGGTTAATGAGCAGTTCTTC. Residues: CASSITSGRVNEQFF.

The chain has TRBV12-3 or TRBV12-4 and TRBJ2-5, with 10 bases identical to TRBD2. J gave up 2 bases and V 5 bases, and 8 bases lay outside the gene matches. The CDR3 is 16 amino acids. CDR3 DNA sequence: TGTGCCAGCAGTCCGCGCGAGCGGGGGGGGCAAGAGACCCAGTACTTC. Protein product: CASSPRERGGQETQYF.

The J gene is TRBJ1-6, the V gene TRBV6-2 or TRBV6-3; the D gene is possibly TRBD1 (6 bases). CDR1 MNHEY and CDR2 SVGEGT come from the germline V gene. The ends were cut back, 2 bases at V and 8 bases at J, with 13 bases in the middle. The CDR3 runs to 15 residues. The CDR3, as DNA: TGTGCCAGCAGTTACCCGAGGACAGTGGATTCACCCCTCCACTTT. Its translation is CASSYPRTVDSPLHF.

The chain links TRBV3-1 to TRBJ2-2; D not resolved. Germline V lookup: CDR1 LGHDT, CDR2 YNNKEL (reference sequence). Trimming took 3 bases from V and 0 from J, leaving 11 bases between them. The CDR3 sequence is 16 residues long. This CDR3 is CASSQAQIANTGELFF. In DNA, the CDR3 is TGTGCCAGCAGCCAGGCTCAAATAGCGAACACCGGGGAGCTGTTTTTT. The full variable domain, with the rest looked up from reference TRBV3-1 and TRBJ2-2, is DTAVSQTPKYLVTQMGNDKSIKCEQNLGHDTMYWYKQDSKKFLKIMFSYNNKELIINETVPNRFSPKSPDKAHLNLHINSLELGDSAVYFCASSQAQIANTGELFFGEGSRLTVL.

The chain is built from TRBV14 and TRBJ1-1; TRBD1 agrees at 7 bases. The CDR3 sequence is 15 residues long. In germline, CDR1 is SGHDN, CDR2 FVKESK. J gave up 0 bases and V 4 bases, and 5 bases lay outside the gene matches. CDR3 in amino acids: CASSPLGTVNTEAFF. The CDR3 DNA sequence: TGTGCCAGCAGCCCCTTGGGGACAGTGAACACTGAAGCTTTCTTT.

This clonotype showed up just a few times. The J gene is TRBJ2-7, the V gene TRBV5-1; a possible D gene is TRBD2 (6 bases). Trimming left V 4 bases short and J 4 bases short, with 12 bases between. Germline lookup yields CDR1 SGHRS and CDR2 YFSETQ. The CDR3 loop spans 13 amino acids. The CDR3 sequence is CASSPLAGYEQYF. DNA of the CDR3: TGCGCCAGCAGCCCCCTGGCGGGATACGAGCAGTACTTC.

The chain couples TRBV27 to TRBJ2-5; no firm D call. The CDR3 consists of 12 residues. The V end lost 5 bases, the J end lost 5 bases, and 9 bases lay between the germline ends. Germline V gene sequence: CDR1 MNHEY, CDR2 SMNVEV (reference sequence). CDR3 loop: CASSPNGETQYF. CDR3 in DNA: TGTGCCAGCAGTCCCAACGGGGAGACCCAGTACTTC.

The rearrangement uses TRBV2 and TRBJ1-2; 7 positions match TRBD1. Germline CDR1 is SNHLY and CDR2 is FYNNEI. Losses at the gene ends were 2 bases for V and 7 bases for J; bases not matched to a gene: 7. The CDR3 has 14 residues. The CDR3 DNA reads TGTGCCAGCAGTGAACAGGGGGGGCCGGGTGGCTACACCTTC. As protein: CASSEQGGPGGYTF. The full variable domain, with the rest looked up from reference TRBV2 and TRBJ1-2, is EPEVTQTPSHQVTQMGQEVILRCVPISNHLYFYWYRQILGQKVEFLVSFYNNEISEKSEIFDDQFSVERPDGSNFTLKIRSTKLEDSAMYFCASSEQGGPGGYTFGSGTRLTVV.

The chain recombines TRBV18 with TRBJ1-4, with D tentatively TRBD1 (6 bases). The V gene lost 0 bases and the J gene lost 0 bases, with 11 bases spanning the gap. This CDR3 contains 17 residues. CDR1 and CDR2 from the germline V gene are KGHSH and LQKENI. Written as DNA, the CDR3 is TGTGCCAGCTCACCACCTTTTCAGGGGACAACTAATGAAAAACTGTTTTTT. This translates into CASSPPFQGTTNEKLFF.

The rearrangement joins TRBV12-3 or TRBV12-4 to TRBJ1-3; the D is unclear. Trimming removed 4 bases from V and 4 bases from J, with 11 bases in between. There are 14 residues in the CDR3. The CDR3 DNA sequence: TGTGCCAGCAGTTCCCAACCATTGGGAAACACCATATATTTT. This translates into CASSSQPLGNTIYF.

The rearrangement joins TRBV5-6 to TRBJ2-7; TRBD1 agrees at 8 bases. CDR1 and CDR2 (germline): SGHDT, YYEEEE. Trimming at V came to 4 bases and at J to 4 bases, leaving 10 bases not matched to a gene. This CDR3 spans 15 amino acids. CDR3 residues: CASSNEGTGEYEQYF. Here the CDR3 DNA reads TGTGCCAGCAGCAACGAAGGGACAGGAGAATACGAGCAGTACTTC.

This chain connects TRBV12-5 to TRBJ2-6, with 8 bases identical to TRBD1. CDR3 size: 19 residues. With 4 bases clipped from V and 4 bases from J, the junction kept 15 bases outside the gene matches. Germline CDR1 reads LGHNT; CDR2 reads FRNRAP. The CDR3 DNA reads TGTGCTAGTGGTTCGGCCCCCGGCAGGGGGCTGATAGGGGCCAACGTCCTGACTTTC. This translates into CASGSAPGRGLIGANVLTF.

The table lists this clonotype with a few counts. This sequence joins TRBV20-1 and TRBJ2-1, with D perhaps given as TRBD1 or TRBD2 (5 bases each). CDR1 is DFQATT and CDR2 is SNEGSKA in the germline V gene (reference sequence). The CDR3 spans 14 residues. Trimming took off 6 bases at V and 6 bases at J, with 18 bases between the two ends. The CDR3 DNA is TGCAGTGCCCGAGGGACCTCTACCCTCAATGAGCAGTTCTTC. Its protein product is CSARGTSTLNEQFF.

The chain joins TRBV9 to TRBJ1-2, with 7 bases matching TRBD1. The CDR3 covers 12 residues. Germline V gives CDR1 SGDLS, CDR2 YYNGEE. The V segment lost 0 bases and the J segment 8 bases; nucleotides outside the gene matches: 1. CDR3 in amino acids: CASSVDRGGYTF. The CDR3 DNA follows: TGTGCCAGCAGCGTAGACAGGGGAGGCTACACCTTC.

V usage is TRBV5-1 and J usage is TRBJ1-1, with D possibly TRBD1 on 5 matching bases. Germline CDR1 reads SGHRS; CDR2 reads YFSETQ. The V end was cut by 4 bases, the J end by 6 bases, with 16 bases between. The CDR3 consists of 14 residues. CDR3 in DNA: TGCGCCAGCAGCCCATGGGGGGGGGAAGCTGAAGCTTTCTTT. Translated: CASSPWGGEAEAFF.

This chain connects TRBV30 to TRBJ2-4; D gene unclear. CDR1 is GTSNPN and CDR2 is SVGIG in the germline V gene (reference sequence). Trimming took off 0 bases at V and 6 bases at J, with 9 bases between the two ends. The CDR3 sequence is 13 residues long. Here the CDR3 reads CAWSVYGLNIQYF. The CDR3 DNA is TGTGCCTGGAGTGTATATGGCTTAAACATTCAGTACTTC.